What follows describes a single TCR beta chain. This clone appeared a few times. There is no known antigen for this receptor. Within one base of it there is no much larger clone, and no base qualities were kept. The sample is drawn from a study of CD8+ T cells in alopecia areata (dated by TCRdb to the late 2010s). Background for the entire study: Treated patients were enrolled in an open-label pilot trial of oral tofacitinib, 5 to 10 mg twice daily, for moderate-to-severe alopecia areata. Amplification of TCRbeta CDR3 regions was done by immunoSEQ multiplex PCR using 35 Vbeta forward primers and 13 Jbeta reverse primers. Patients on tofacitinib were biopsied at baseline and after 4 and 24 weeks of treatment, and several of the patients also had a later scalp biopsy. Scalp clonality was compared among normal scalp (n=4), patchy alopecia areata scalp (n=8), and alopecia totalis/universalis scalp (n=8). In treated patients, disease severity was measured using the SALT score, which gives the percentage of scalp surface area affected. The study used high-throughput TCRbeta sequencing to examine T cell clonal expansion in alopecia areata, in both the C3H/HeJ mouse model and human patients. Patients stayed on tofacitinib for 6 to 18 months and then had 6 months of follow-up off drug so that delayed response and recurrence could be assessed. RNA was extracted with the PAXgene miRNA kit for fixed scalp, the miRNeasy kit for PBMCs, and the RNeasy kit for mouse skin. Human TCRbeta sequencing covered scalp tissue and sorted CD4+ and CD8+ peripheral blood T cells from patchy and totalis/universalis alopecia areata patients and healthy controls.

The sample's time point label, decoded: 24 weeks on oral tofacitinib. The intended sense of this specimen's treatment or condition label: oral pan-JAK inhibitor, 5-10 mg twice daily. Peripheral blood and lesional scalp punch biopsies were obtained from patients with alopecia areata. PBMCs were isolated by density centrifugation and stained for CD3, CD4 and CD8, and CD4+ and CD8+ T cells were sorted on a FACSAria. The paper as a whole reports these results and caveats: Unlike mouse skin, which is dominated by gammadelta T cells, normal human skin has resident alphabeta T cells that are also sequenced, and this complicates analysis of the scalp TCR repertoire. During tofacitinib treatment, many expanded lesional clones stuck around in both scalp and blood, and this persistence may partly explain why relapse happens after treatment is stopped. Shared TCR sequences between patients were less evident than in mice, which may be partly attributable to HLA diversity in the patient population. The treated cohort was small, with a single nonresponder, so links between baseline CD8+ expansion and response need larger studies. Lesional scalp, especially in alopecia totalis/universalis, showed higher clonality and more expanded CD8+ clones than normal scalp, suggesting antigenic drive. Scalp clonality and the number of expanded CD8+ clones among the top 100 scalp clones were significantly decreased by tofacitinib.

The receptor library was made with the immunoSEQ multiplex PCR assay. For TCR sequencing, RNA was extracted from every sample and reverse transcribed into cDNA to serve as template. First-strand cDNA was synthesized using SuperScript III with a 2:1 mix of oligo-dT and random hexamers. A synthetic immune receptor repertoire was used to gauge amplification bias, and whatever bias remained was removed computationally. From the authors' description of their analysis: After raw reads were preprocessed to remove errors, the CDR3 was defined following IMGT conventions as running from the conserved cysteine to phenylalanine. Clonality was computed as 1 minus the Shannon entropy, with the entropy normalized by log2 of the number of productive unique TCRs. Whether each scalp clone was CD4 or CD8 was inferred by checking scalp TCRbeta sequences against the CD4 and CD8 repertoires from sorted blood. The table was pulled from immuneACCESS by TCRdb, which kept in-frame rearrangements only. Such tables lose some clones; where checked, under half of the loss comes from unresolved V genes, and the rest has no known cause. V and J calls and clone size are given by that table; D and trimming were obtained from the DNA. Present in this sample are 95,000 to 120,000 clones, less than 60% of which were seen just once. 3% to 3.5% of the sample comes from the top ten.

V loses 8 bases of germline sequence and J loses 5 bases, and the interval between the two ends is 9 bases. The CDR3, from cysteine to phenylalanine, totals 11 residues. The DNA shown is the 33-base CDR3, in frame from base 1. Reading the germline V gene (reference sequence) gives CDR1 GTSNPN and CDR2 SVGIG. Sequences were derived from CD4+ T cells sorted from blood, sampled at week 24, from a patient treated with tofacitinib. The sequence links TRBV30 to TRBJ2-2, with TRBD2 perhaps the D gene, on 6 matching bases. This clonotype originated in a human donor with alopecia areata. The DNA sequence reads TGTGCCGGGGGGAGGACCGGGGAGCTGTTTTTT. Its protein is CAGGRTGELFF.